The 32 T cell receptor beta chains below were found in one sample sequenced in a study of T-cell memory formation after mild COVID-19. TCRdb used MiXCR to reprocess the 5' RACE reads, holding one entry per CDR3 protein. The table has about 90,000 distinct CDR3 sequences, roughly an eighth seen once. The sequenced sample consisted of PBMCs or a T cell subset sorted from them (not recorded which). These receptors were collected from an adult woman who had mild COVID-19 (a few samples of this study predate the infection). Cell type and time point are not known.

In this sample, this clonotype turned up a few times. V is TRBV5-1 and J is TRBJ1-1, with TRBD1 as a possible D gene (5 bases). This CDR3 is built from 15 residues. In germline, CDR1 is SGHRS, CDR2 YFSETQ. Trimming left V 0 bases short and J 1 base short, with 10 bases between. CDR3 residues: CASSLGSQGNTEAFF. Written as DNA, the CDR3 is TGCGCCAGCAGCTTGGGATCTCAGGGGAACACTGAAGCTTTCTTT.

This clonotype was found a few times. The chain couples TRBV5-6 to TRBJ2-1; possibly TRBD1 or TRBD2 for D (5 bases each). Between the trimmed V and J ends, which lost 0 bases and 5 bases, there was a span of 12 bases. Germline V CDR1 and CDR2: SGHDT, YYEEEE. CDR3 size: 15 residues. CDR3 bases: TGTGCCAGCAGCTTGGTTGGGAGAGGGGACAATGAGCAGTTCTTC. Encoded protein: CASSLVGRGDNEQFF.

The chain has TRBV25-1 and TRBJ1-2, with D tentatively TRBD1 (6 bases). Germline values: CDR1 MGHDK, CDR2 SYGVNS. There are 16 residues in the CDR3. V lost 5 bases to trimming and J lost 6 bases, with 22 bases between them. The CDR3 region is CASSLGGAGVSDGYTF. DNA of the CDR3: TGTGCCAGCAGTCTCGGGGGCGCCGGAGTATCTGATGGCTACACCTTC.

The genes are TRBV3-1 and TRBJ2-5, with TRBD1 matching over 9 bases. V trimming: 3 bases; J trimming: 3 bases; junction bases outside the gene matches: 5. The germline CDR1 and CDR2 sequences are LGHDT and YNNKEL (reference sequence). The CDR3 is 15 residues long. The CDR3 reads CASSHPRTGEETQYF. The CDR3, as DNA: TGTGCCAGCAGCCACCCTAGGACAGGGGAAGAGACCCAGTACTTC.

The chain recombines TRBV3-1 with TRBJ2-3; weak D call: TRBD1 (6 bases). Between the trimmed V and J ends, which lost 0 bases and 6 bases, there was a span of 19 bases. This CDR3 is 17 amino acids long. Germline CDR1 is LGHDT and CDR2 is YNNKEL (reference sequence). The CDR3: CASSQDRTVLRRDTQYF. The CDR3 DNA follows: TGTGCCAGCAGCCAAGATAGGACAGTCCTAAGGCGGGATACGCAGTATTTT.

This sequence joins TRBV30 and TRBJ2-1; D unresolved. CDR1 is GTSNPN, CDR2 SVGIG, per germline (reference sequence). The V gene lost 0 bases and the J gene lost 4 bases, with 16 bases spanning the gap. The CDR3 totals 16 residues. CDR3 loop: CAWSVSGSGYYNEQFF. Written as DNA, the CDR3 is TGTGCCTGGAGTGTTTCCGGGTCTGGCTATTACAATGAGCAGTTCTTC.

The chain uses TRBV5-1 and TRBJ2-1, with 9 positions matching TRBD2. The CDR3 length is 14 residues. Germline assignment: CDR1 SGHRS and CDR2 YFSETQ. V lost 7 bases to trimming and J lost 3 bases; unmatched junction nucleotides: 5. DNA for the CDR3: TGCGCCAGCCACCTAGCGGGGAACTACAATGAGCAGTTCTTC. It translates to CASHLAGNYNEQFF.

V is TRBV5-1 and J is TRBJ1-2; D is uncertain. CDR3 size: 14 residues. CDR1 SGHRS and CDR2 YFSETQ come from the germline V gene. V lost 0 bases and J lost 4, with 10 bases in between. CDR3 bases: TGCGCCAGCAGCTTGGCCGCGGAAATCTATGGCTACACCTTC. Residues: CASSLAAEIYGYTF.

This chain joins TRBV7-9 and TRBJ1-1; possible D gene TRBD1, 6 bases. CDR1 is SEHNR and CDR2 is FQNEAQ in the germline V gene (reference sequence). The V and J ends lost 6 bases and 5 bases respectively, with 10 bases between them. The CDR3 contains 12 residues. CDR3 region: CASSRTGTEAFF. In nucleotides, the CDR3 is TGTGCCAGCAGTCGCACAGGGACTGAAGCTTTCTTT.

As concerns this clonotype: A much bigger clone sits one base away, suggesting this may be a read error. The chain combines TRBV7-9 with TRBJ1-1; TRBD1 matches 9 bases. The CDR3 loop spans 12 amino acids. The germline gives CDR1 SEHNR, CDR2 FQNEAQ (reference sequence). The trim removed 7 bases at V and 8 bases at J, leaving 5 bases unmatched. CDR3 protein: CASNPGQGEAFF. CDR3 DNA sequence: TGTGCCAGCAACCCCGGACAGGGGGAAGCTTTCTTT.

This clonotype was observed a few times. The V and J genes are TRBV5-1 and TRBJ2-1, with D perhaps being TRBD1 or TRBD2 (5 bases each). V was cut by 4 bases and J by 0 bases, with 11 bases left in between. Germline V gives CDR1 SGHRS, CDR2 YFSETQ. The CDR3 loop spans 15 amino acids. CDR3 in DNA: TGCGCCAGCAGCCCGGGGCGGCGCTCCTACAATGAGCAGTTCTTC. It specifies CASSPGRRSYNEQFF.

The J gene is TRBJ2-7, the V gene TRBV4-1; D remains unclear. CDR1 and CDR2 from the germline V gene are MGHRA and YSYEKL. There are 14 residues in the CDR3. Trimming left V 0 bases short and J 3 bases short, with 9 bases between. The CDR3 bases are TGCGCCAGCAGCCAAGAGTACCCTTACTACGAGCAGTACTTC. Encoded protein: CASSQEYPYYEQYF.

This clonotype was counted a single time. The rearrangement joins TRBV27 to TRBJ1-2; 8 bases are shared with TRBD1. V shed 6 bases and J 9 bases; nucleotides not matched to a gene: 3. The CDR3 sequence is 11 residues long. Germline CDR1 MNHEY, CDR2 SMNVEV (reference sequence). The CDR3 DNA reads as TGTGCCAGCAGGACAGGGGCGAGCTACACCTTC. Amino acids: CASRTGASYTF.

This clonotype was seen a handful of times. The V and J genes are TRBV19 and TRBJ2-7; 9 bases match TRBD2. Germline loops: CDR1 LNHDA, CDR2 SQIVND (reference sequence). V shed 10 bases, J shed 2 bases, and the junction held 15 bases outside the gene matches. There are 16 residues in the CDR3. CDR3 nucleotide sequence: TGTGCCACTAGGGACCCCCTAGCGGGACTTCCCTACGAGCAGTACTTC. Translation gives CATRDPLAGLPYEQYF.

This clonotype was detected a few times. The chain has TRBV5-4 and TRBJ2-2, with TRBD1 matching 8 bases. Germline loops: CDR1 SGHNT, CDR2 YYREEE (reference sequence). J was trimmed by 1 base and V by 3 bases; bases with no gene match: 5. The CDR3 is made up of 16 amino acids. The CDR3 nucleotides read TGTGCCAGCAGCTCCAACAGGGGGAGGAACACCGGGGAGCTGTTTTTT. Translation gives CASSSNRGRNTGELFF. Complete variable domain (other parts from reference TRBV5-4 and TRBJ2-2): ETGVTQSPTHLIKTRGQQVTLRCSSQSGHNTVSWYQQALGQGPQFIFQYYREEENGRGNFPPRFSGLQFPNYSSELNVNALELDDSALYLCASSSNRGRNTGELFFGEGSRLTVL.

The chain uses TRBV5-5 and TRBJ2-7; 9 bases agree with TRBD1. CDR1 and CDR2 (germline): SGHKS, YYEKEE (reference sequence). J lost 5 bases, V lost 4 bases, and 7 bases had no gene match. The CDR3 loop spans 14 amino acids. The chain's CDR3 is CASSASGQGHEQYF. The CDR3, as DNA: TGTGCCAGCAGCGCCTCGGGACAGGGCCACGAGCAGTACTTC.

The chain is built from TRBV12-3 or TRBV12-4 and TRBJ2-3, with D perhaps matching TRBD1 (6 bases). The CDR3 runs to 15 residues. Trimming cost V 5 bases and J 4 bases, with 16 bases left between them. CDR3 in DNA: TGTGCCAGCAGTCAGGGGCCCGGCACGTCAGATACGCAGTATTTT. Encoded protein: CASSQGPGTSDTQYF.

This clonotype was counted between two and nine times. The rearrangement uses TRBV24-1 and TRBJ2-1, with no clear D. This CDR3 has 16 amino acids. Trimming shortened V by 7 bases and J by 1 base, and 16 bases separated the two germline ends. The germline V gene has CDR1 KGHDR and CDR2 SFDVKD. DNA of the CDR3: TGTGCCACCAGCCCGACCCGTGGGGAATCCTACAATGAGCAGTTCTTC. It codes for CATSPTRGESYNEQFF.

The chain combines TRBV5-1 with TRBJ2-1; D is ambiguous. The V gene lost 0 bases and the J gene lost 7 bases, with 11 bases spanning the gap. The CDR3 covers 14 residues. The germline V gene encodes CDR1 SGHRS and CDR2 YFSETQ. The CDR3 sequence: CASSLGGAPNEQFF. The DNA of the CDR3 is TGCGCCAGCAGCTTGGGTGGCGCACCGAATGAGCAGTTCTTC.

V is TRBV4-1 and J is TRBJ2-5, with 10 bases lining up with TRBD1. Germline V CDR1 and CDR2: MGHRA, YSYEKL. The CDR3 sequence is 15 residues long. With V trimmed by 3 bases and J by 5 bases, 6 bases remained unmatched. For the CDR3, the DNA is TGCGCCAGCAGCCATCCAGACAGGGGGCTGGAGACCCAGTACTTC. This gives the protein CASSHPDRGLETQYF.

The CDR3 spells CASSGGGSPYEQYF. The CDR3 nucleotides read TGTGCCAGCAGCGGAGGGGGCAGCCCCTACGAGCAGTACTTC. This chain connects TRBV9 to TRBJ2-7; TRBD1 aligns across 7 bases. Per the germline V gene, CDR1 is SGDLS and CDR2 is YYNGEE. This CDR3 contains 14 residues. The V segment lost 3 bases and the J segment 2 bases; nucleotides outside the gene matches: 5. Full variable domain (rest looked up from reference TRBV9 and TRBJ2-7): DSGVTQTPKHLITATGQRVTLRCSPRSGDLSVYWYQQSLDQGLQFLIQYYNGEERAKGNILERFSAQQFPDLHSELNLSSLELGDSALYFCASSGGGSPYEQYFGPGTRLTVT.

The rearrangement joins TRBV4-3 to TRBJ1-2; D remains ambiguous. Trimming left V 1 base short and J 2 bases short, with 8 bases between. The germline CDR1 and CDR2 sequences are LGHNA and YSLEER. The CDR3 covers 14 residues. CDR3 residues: CASSQGRLNYGYTF. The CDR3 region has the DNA TGCGCCAGCAGCCAAGGACGGCTAAACTATGGCTACACCTTC.

The CDR3 protein is CASSLGQGRDEQFF. CDR3 nucleotides: TGCGCCAGCAGCTTGGGCCAGGGCCGGGATGAGCAGTTCTTC. This chain links TRBV5-1 with TRBJ2-1, with D perhaps TRBD1 (5 bases). Deletions cut 0 bases from V and 8 bases from J, with 12 bases between. Germline values: CDR1 SGHRS, CDR2 YFSETQ. The CDR3 has 14 residues.

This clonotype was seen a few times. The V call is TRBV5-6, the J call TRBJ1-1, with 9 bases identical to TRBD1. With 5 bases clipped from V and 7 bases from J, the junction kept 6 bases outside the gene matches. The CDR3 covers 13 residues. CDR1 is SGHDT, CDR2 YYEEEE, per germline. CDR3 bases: TGTGCCAGCAGATCCGGGACAGGGATTGAAGCTTTCTTT. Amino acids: CASRSGTGIEAFF.

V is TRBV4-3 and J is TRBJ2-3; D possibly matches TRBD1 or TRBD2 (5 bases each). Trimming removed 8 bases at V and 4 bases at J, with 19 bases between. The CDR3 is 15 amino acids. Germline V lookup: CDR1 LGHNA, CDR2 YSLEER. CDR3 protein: CASSGSGTLADTQYF. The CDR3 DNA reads TGCGCCAGCTCTGGGTCCGGGACCCTCGCAGATACGCAGTATTTT.

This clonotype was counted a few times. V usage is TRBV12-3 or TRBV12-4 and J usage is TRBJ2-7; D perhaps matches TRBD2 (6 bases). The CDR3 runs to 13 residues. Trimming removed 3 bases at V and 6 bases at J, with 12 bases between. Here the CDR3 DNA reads TGTGCCAGCAGTTTCGGCTCTAGCGTCGAGCAGTACTTC. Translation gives CASSFGSSVEQYF.

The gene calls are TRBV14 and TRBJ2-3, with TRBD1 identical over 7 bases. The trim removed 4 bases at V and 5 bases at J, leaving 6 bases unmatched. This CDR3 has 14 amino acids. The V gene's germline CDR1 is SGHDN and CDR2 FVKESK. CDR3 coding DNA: TGTGCCAGCAGCCGGGACAGCCTCAAAGATACGCAGTATTTT. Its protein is CASSRDSLKDTQYF.

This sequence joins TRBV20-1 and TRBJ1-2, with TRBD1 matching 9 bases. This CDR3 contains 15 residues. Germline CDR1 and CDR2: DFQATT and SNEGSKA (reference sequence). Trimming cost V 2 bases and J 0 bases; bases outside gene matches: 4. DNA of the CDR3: TGCAGTGCTAGATCGACAGGGGGATCTAACTATGGCTACACCTTC. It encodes CSARSTGGSNYGYTF.

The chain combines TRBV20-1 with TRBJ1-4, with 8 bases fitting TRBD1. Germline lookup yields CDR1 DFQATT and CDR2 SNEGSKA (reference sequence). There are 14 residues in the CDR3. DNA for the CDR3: TGCAGCTCCTCGGTGACAGGGGTTGACGAAAAACTGTTTTTT. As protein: CSSSVTGVDEKLFF.

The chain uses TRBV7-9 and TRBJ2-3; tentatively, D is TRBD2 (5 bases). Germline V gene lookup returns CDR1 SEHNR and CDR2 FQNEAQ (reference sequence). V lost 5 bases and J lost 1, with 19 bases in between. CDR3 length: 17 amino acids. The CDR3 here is CASSHTRGGIGTDTQYF. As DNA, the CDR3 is TGTGCCAGCAGCCACACTAGAGGTGGGATTGGCACAGATACGCAGTATTTT.

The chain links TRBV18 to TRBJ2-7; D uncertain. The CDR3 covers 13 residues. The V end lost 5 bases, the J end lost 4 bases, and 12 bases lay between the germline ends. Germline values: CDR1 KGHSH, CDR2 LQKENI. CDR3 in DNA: TGTGCCAGCTCAGACCTCCATGGGTACGAGCAGTACTTC. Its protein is CASSDLHGYEQYF. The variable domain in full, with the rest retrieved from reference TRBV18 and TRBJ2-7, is NAGVMQNPRHLVRRRGQEARLRCSPMKGHSHVYWYRQLPEEGLKFMVYLQKENIIDESGMPKERFSAEFPKEGPSILRIQQVVRGDSAAYFCASSDLHGYEQYFGPGTRLTVT.

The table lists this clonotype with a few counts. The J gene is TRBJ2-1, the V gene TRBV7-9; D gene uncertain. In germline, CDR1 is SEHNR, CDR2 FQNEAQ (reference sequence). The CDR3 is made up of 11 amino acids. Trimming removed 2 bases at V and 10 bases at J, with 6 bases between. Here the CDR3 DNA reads TGTGCCAGCAGCTTATCCGGGGAGCAGTTCTTC. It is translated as CASSLSGEQFF.